This T cell receptor beta chain is drawn from a study of regulatory T cells. Only a few counts were recorded for this clone. Its specificity is unknown. Study-wide findings and caveats: In CD3G-deficient patients, conventional CD4+ T cells were enriched for hydrophobic CDR3 residues at positions 6 and 7. Regulatory T cells showed the strongest V-J pair restriction and V/J gene skewing among patient repertoires.

Amplification used 52 TRBV primers and 13 TRBJ primers. Some clones are missing from TCRdb's copy, which holds only in-frame ones; the method was immunoSEQ multiplex PCR. The sample records approximately 40,000 clones, about 88% being singletons. Every patient with CD3G deficiency had evidence of autoimmunity. Patients aged 2 to 39 years had fewer naive T cells. Regulatory (CD25-high CD127-low) and conventional (CD25-low CD127-high) CD4+ T cells were sorted separately. Specimen: conventional CD4+ T cells sorted from blood. This sequence was found in a person under 35 with CD3G deficiency.

The CDR3 spells CASNLGGDTGELFF. In DNA, the CDR3 is TGTGCCAGCAACCTGGGGGGGGATACCGGGGAGCTGTTTTTT. The gene calls are TRBV6-1 and TRBJ2-2; TRBD2 matches at 7 bases. The CDR3 length is 14 residues. The germline V gene encodes CDR1 MNHNS and CDR2 SASEGT. The ends lost 7 bases at V and 5 bases at J; junction bases unmatched: 7.